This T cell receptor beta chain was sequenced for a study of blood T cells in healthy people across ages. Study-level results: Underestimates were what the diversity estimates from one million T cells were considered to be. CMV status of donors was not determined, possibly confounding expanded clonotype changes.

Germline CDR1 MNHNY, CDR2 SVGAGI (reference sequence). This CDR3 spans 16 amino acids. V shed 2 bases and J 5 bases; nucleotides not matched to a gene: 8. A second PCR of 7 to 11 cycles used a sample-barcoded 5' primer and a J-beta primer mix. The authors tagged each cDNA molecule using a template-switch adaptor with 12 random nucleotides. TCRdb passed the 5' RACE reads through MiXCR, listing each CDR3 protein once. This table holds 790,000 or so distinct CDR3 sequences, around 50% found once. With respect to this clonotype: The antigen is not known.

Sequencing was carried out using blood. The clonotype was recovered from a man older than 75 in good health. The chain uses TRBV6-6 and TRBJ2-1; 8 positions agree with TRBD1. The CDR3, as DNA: TGTGCCAGCAGTTACCCGCCGGGGACAGGAGACAATGAGCAGTTCTTC. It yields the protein CASSYPPGTGDNEQFF.